This T cell receptor beta chain was recovered during a study of T cell responses to AZD1222 COVID-19 vaccine. The study's findings and limits: Reports indicate that nearly half of spike-specific TCRs are directed at unmutated variant regions. Researchers report vaccine-associated CD4 TCRs spanning spike, with dominance at 160-218 and 743-854.

The data were produced by immunoSEQ multiplex PCR, yet TCRdb's version contains in-frame clones alone and is incomplete. The data contain around 180,000 clones, about 90% of them singletons. A note on this clone: Antigen unknown.

The CDR3 contains 14 residues. V trimming: 6 bases; J trimming: 2 bases; junction bases outside the gene matches: 4. CDR1 and CDR2 from the germline V gene are MNHEY and SVGAGI. This sample comprised peripheral blood, obtained on day 0 of MenACWY control vaccination. This chain uses TRBV6-5 with TRBJ1-5; 7 bases agree with TRBD1. This sequence was found in an adult in good health. CDR3 DNA: TGTGCCAGCAGGCGTACAGGGGGCAATCAGCCCCAGCATTTT. Translating it yields CASRRTGGNQPQHF.